A selection of T cell receptor beta chains follows, all from one sample in a study of control samples from healthy donors and cancer patients. Assay used: immunoSEQ multiplex PCR; TCRdb lists only in-frame clones, some missing. Here the sample spans about 250,000 clones, roughly 82% being singletons. Source material: PBMCs. These receptors were obtained from a woman between 55 and 75 years old with lung cancer. CDR3s include the opening cysteine and the closing phenylalanine or tryptophan. D genes are given only for firm matches. Not every row has a clone size; where given, it reads once, few, many or a size class.

D gene	clone size	V gene	J gene	CDR3 protein	CDR3 DNA
NA	NA	TRBV6-1	TRBJ1-6	CASSEARGVYNSPLHF	TGTGCCAGCAGTGAAGCTCGGGGCGTCTATAATTCACCCCTCCACTTT
NA	NA	TRBV19	TRBJ2-4	CASSIAEFDIQYF	TGTGCCAGTAGTATAGCCGAATTTGACATTCAGTACTTC
TRBD1	NA	TRBV2	TRBJ2-5	CASSDRGQGETQYF	TGTGCCAGCAGTGACAGGGGGCAAGGAGAGACCCAGTACTTC
NA	NA	TRBV6-5	TRBJ2-2	CAAQGYTGELFF	TGTGCCGCCCAGGGATACACCGGGGAGCTGTTTTTT
TRBD1	NA	TRBV28	TRBJ1-6	CASLQGAGRNSPLHF	TGTGCCAGCCTACAGGGGGCGGGGAGGAATTCACCCCTCCACTTT
NA	once	TRBV6-5	TRBJ1-1	CASNRGGHTEAFF	TGTGCCAGCAACCGAGGGGGACACACTGAAGCTTTCTTT
NA	NA	TRBV5-3	TRBJ1-1	CARSFSPARALNTEAFF	TGTGCCAGAAGCTTTTCCCCGGCCAGGGCTTTGAACACTGAAGCTTTCTTT
NA	once	TRBV10-3	TRBJ1-1	CAISGILNTEAFF	TGTGCCATCAGTGGGATATTAAACACTGAAGCTTTCTTT
TRBD1	once	TRBV2	TRBJ1-1	CASMGDRGANTEAFF	TGTGCCAGCATGGGAGACAGGGGGGCGAACACTGAAGCTTTCTTT
NA	few	TRBV20-1	TRBJ1-2	CSASVLTAFYTF	TGCAGTGCTAGTGTACTTACCGCTTTCTACACCTTC
TRBD1	NA	TRBV5-1	TRBJ2-7	CASSVPGQGVSYEQYF	TGCGCCAGCAGCGTACCGGGACAGGGTGTTTCCTACGAGCAGTACTTC
TRBD1	NA	TRBV12-3/TRBV12-4	TRBJ2-1	CASSSGQINEQFF	TGTGCCAGCAGTTCGGGACAGATCAATGAGCAGTTCTTC
NA	NA	TRBV27	TRBJ2-7	CASSDRSSEQYF	TGTGCCAGCAGTGACCGTAGCAGTGAGCAGTACTTC
NA	NA	TRBV29-1	TRBJ2-5	CSVDAGKETQYF	TGCAGCGTTGATGCCGGGAAAGAGACCCAGTACTTC
NA	NA	TRBV20-1	TRBJ1-2	CSASGGGRYGYTF	TGCAGTGCTAGTGGGGGGGGCCGCTATGGCTACACCTTC
NA	NA	TRBV11-2	TRBJ1-2	CASSPQSNYGYTF	TGTGCCAGCAGCCCTCAGTCGAACTATGGCTACACCTTC
NA	NA	TRBV6-1	TRBJ1-5	CASSDGTQQPQHF	TGTGCCAGCAGTGATGGGACTCAACAGCCCCAGCATTTT
NA	NA	TRBV5-1	TRBJ1-4	CASSSTPNEKLFF	TGCGCCAGCAGCTCGACACCCAATGAAAAACTGTTTTTT
TRBD2	NA	TRBV7-3	TRBJ2-5	CASSRGTITETQYF	TGTGCCAGCAGCCGAGGGACTATCACAGAGACCCAGTACTTC
NA	NA	TRBV29-1	TRBJ1-1	CSGGLYTEAFF	TGCAGCGGGGGGTTATACACTGAAGCTTTCTTT
TRBD2	NA	TRBV5-1	TRBJ2-3	CASSLQPAGETDTQYF	TGCGCCAGCAGCTTGCAGCCAGCGGGGGAAACAGATACGCAGTATTTT
NA	NA	TRBV9	TRBJ1-2	CASSVGAGSYGYTF	TGTGCCAGCAGCGTTGGGGCAGGGTCCTATGGCTACACCTTC
TRBD1	NA	TRBV3-1/TRBV3-2	TRBJ1-3	CARSQGGGGLSGNTIYF	TGTGCCCGCAGCCAGGGGGGGGGCGGCCTCTCTGGAAACACCATATATTTT
TRBD1	NA	TRBV5-1	TRBJ1-2	CASSLGQGAYGYTF	TGCGCCAGCAGCTTGGGGCAGGGGGCCTATGGCTACACCTTC
TRBD1	NA	TRBV9	TRBJ2-7	CANTNLRQGAYEQYF	TGTGCCAACACCAACCTCAGACAGGGGGCATACGAGCAGTACTTC
NA	NA	TRBV25-1	TRBJ2-1	CASSESQSYNEQFF	TGTGCCAGCAGTGAATCCCAGTCCTACAATGAGCAGTTCTTC
NA	once	TRBV27	TRBJ1-2	CASSANGNYGYTF	TGTGCCAGCTCAGCGAACGGTAACTATGGCTACACCTTC
TRBD2	NA	TRBV24-1	TRBJ2-1	CATSDSGTSRYNEQFF	TGTGCCACCAGTGACTCCGGGACTAGCCGTTACAATGAGCAGTTCTTC
NA	NA	TRBV30	TRBJ2-1	CAWGRPGAFF	TGTGCCTGGGGGAGGCCCGGAGCGTTCTTC
NA	NA	TRBV28	TRBJ2-7	CASSSLRGAEYF	TGTGCCAGCAGCTCCCTGCGGGGTGCAGAGTACTTC
TRBD2	once	TRBV19	TRBJ2-3	CASSIRVAGTDTQYF	TGTGCCAGTAGTATTCGGGTAGCGGGGACAGATACGCAGTATTTT
NA	NA	TRBV18	TRBJ1-5	CASSLSLGTSNQPQHF	TGTGCCAGCTCACTATCCTTGGGTACTAGCAATCAGCCCCAGCATTTT
TRBD2	NA	TRBV7-9	TRBJ2-1	CASSSDFSGSSYNEQFF	TGTGCCAGCAGCTCCGACTTTAGCGGGAGCTCCTACAATGAGCAGTTCTTC
NA	NA	TRBV18	TRBJ1-1	CASSPGVTEAFF	TGTGCCAGCTCACCAGGGGTTACTGAAGCTTTCTTT
TRBD2	NA	TRBV7-3	TRBJ2-5	CASSLLAGGPETQYF	TGTGCCAGCAGCTTACTAGCGGGGGGGCCAGAGACCCAGTACTTC
NA	NA	TRBV6-5	TRBJ1-4	CASRGRGPTNEKLFF	TGTGCCAGCAGGGGCAGGGGACCAACTAATGAAAAACTGTTTTTT
NA	once	TRBV28	TRBJ1-6	CASSFPLFANSPLHF	TGTGCCAGCAGTTTCCCACTATTTGCAAATTCACCCCTCCACTTT